The present T cell receptor (beta chain) was sequenced within a study of T cell changes during pregnancy in multiple sclerosis. The method was immunoSEQ multiplex PCR; TCRdb's version includes in-frame clones alone and lacks a portion of them. Of approximately 100,000 clones in the sample, less than 95% were seen once. J gave up 2 bases and V 5 bases, and 6 bases lay outside the gene matches. This CDR3 has 17 residues. Looked up from germline, CDR1 is SGHTA and CDR2 is FQGNSA. This sequence joins TRBV7-2 and TRBJ2-7, with 16 bases identical to TRBD2. The sample here was peripheral blood, taken before pregnancy. The clonotype was recovered from a female donor with multiple sclerosis, enrolled in a pregnancy study. The CDR3 sequence is CASSPGLAGGVPYEQYF. DNA of the CDR3: TGTGCCAGCAGCCCGGGACTAGCGGGAGGGGTCCCCTACGAGCAGTACTTC.